These 5 T cell receptor beta chains were sequenced from one sample in a study of cytomegalovirus exposure and HLA in healthy donors. Vbeta (60) and Jbeta (13) primers were used in the PCR. Measured with immunoSEQ multiplex PCR; TCRdb has only the in-frame clones, and not every one. The table lists about 120,000 clones, under 85% of them singletons, with roughly 4% in the top ten. Sequencing input: PBMCs. These receptors were obtained from a human donor in good health.

The CDR3 region has the DNA TGTGCCAGCAGCCCCCTATCCGGGACTAGCGGGAGAATGGGGCAGTTCTTC. Translating it yields CASSPLSGTSGRMGQFF. This chain uses TRBV5-4 with TRBJ2-1; the match to TRBD2 covers 14 bases. V lost 4 bases and J lost 12; bases outside the gene matches: 15. This CDR3 has 17 amino acids. Germline V lookup: CDR1 SGHNT, CDR2 YYREEE (reference sequence).

The gene calls are TRBV27 and TRBJ2-7, with a tentative D call TRBD1 (5 bases). CDR1 is MNHEY, CDR2 SMNVEV, per germline (reference sequence). The V gene lost 1 base and the J gene lost 3 bases, with 13 bases spanning the gap. This CDR3 spans 15 amino acids. The CDR3 reads CASSLYVDSIYEQYF. CDR3 DNA sequence: TGTGCCAGCAGTTTATATGTAGACAGTATCTACGAGCAGTACTTC.

The chain couples TRBV10-1 to TRBJ2-7, with unresolved D. This CDR3 is built from 13 residues. V lost 3 bases and J lost 1, with 7 bases in between. Per the germline V gene, CDR1 is WNHNN and CDR2 is SYGVQD (reference sequence). The CDR3 DNA reads as TGCGCCAGCAGTGAACAGCCTTCCTACGAGCAGTACTTC. Residues: CASSEQPSYEQYF.

J is TRBJ2-5 and V is TRBV7-2; TRBD2 aligns across 7 bases. The V and J ends lost 7 bases and 5 bases, in that order; junction bases with no gene match: 10. Germline CDR1 is SGHTA and CDR2 is FQGNSA. The CDR3 consists of 14 residues. The CDR3 region is CASNHEWTRETQYF. The CDR3 DNA reads TGTGCCAGCAACCACGAGTGGACTAGGGAGACCCAGTACTTC.

The rearrangement links TRBV19 to TRBJ2-3; the match to TRBD2 covers 10 bases. J was trimmed by 2 bases and V by 2 bases; bases with no gene match: 10. This CDR3 is built from 18 residues. Per germline, CDR1 LNHDA and CDR2 SQIVND (reference sequence). The CDR3 nucleotides read TGTGCCAGTAGTATATGGGAGTTAGCGGGAGGAAACACAGATACGCAGTATTTT. This codes for CASSIWELAGGNTDTQYF.